The T cell receptor (beta chain) under discussion was sequenced for a study of cytomegalovirus exposure and HLA in healthy donors. This clone was seen a single time. Trimming cost V 6 bases and J 4 bases, with 18 bases left between them. The V gene's germline CDR1 is LGHNT and CDR2 FRNRAP. This CDR3 spans 15 amino acids. The PCR used 60 Vbeta and 13 Jbeta primers. Sequencing was performed with immunoSEQ multiplex PCR; in TCRdb, only in-frame clones are kept and a portion is missing. The sample yields around 94,000 clones, roughly three quarters seen once. The sequencing input was PBMCs. The chain recombines TRBV12-5 with TRBJ2-5, with D possibly being TRBD1 (6 bases). The TCR comes from a woman in her sixties in good health and CMV-seropositive. The CDR3 reads CASGRTGTTGETQYF. The CDR3 nucleotides are TGTGCTAGTGGCCGAACCGGGACAACCGGAGAGACCCAGTACTTC.